This paragraph covers one T cell receptor (beta chain) sequence. This sample is part of a study of blood T cell repertoires in COVID-19. Across the study: The samples span acute and convalescent COVID-19 from the United States, Italy and Spain.

Assay used: immunoSEQ multiplex PCR; TCRdb lists only in-frame clones, some missing. This table has 150,000 to 200,000 clones, around 87% appearing once. The CDR3 runs 15 residues. Looked up from germline, CDR1 is MNHEY and CDR2 is SMNVEV (reference sequence). V lost 5 bases to trimming and J lost 0 bases; unmatched junction nucleotides: 4. The specimen sequenced was peripheral blood. The receptor comes from a man aged 18 to 30 with active or convalescent COVID-19. The chain carries TRBV27 and TRBJ1-1, with TRBD1 identical over 9 bases. The CDR3 sequence: CASSETGGVNTEAFF. The CDR3 DNA is TGTGCCAGCAGTGAGACAGGGGGTGTGAACACTGAAGCTTTCTTT.